The 17 T cell receptor beta chains listed next were all sequenced from one sample in a study of T cells expressing NK-cell markers. TCRdb re-called the 5' RACE reads; one entry per CDR3 protein, DNA not given. Its clone listing holds about 390,000 distinct CDR3 sequences. Sequencing used blood T cells: a sorted CD56 or NKG2C T cell subset, CD4+ or CD8+ T cells, or bulk PBMC T cells (not recorded which). The receptors were gathered from a woman between 50 and 59 years old in good health.

This chain connects TRBV12-3 or TRBV12-4 to TRBJ2-5; the D call of TRBD1 rests on TCRdb alone, since no DNA is present to check it. The CDR3 spans 16 residues. The CDR3 loop is CASSLDSVEGWETQYF.

The V call is TRBV4-2, the J call TRBJ1-1; TCRdb's D call of TRBD1 is untestable without DNA. Germline-derived CDR1 and CDR2 are LGHNA and YNFKEQ. The CDR3 has 17 residues. This CDR3 reads CASSQTGSKTGWREAFF.

The chain joins TRBV29-1 to TRBJ1-1; TCRdb names TRBD1, which stays unverified in the absence of DNA. The germline V gene encodes CDR1 SQVTM and CDR2 ANQGSEA. The CDR3 has 13 amino acids. CDR3: CSVGGRMNTEAFF.

The chain has TRBV29-1 and TRBJ2-7; TCRdb proposes TRBD2, but this gene call is untestable without DNA. The CDR3 contains 14 residues. Germline CDR1 SQVTM, CDR2 ANQGSEA. The CDR3 spells CSVRPSGSTYEQYF.

The chain couples TRBV27 to TRBJ1-5; the TCRdb call, TRBD1, lacks DNA for checking. Germline V gives CDR1 MNHEY, CDR2 SMNVEV (reference sequence). The CDR3 covers 18 residues. The CDR3 here is CASSPTGPGGWSNQPQHF.

This CDR3 is CASSSIAGQGISSYTF. The chain couples TRBV12-3 or TRBV12-4 to TRBJ1-2; TCRdb gives TRBD1 as the D gene, but with no DNA this cannot be confirmed. The CDR3 loop spans 16 amino acids.

This chain links TRBV21-1 with TRBJ1-2. TRBV21-1 is a pseudogene. The CDR3 extends over 17 amino acids. This CDR3 is CASSKGKGCRRKDGYTF.

The chain has TRBV15 and TRBJ2-3. This CDR3 is built from 13 residues. Germline V gene sequence: CDR1 LNHNV, CDR2 YYDKDF (reference sequence). CDR3 sequence reads: CATERTGTDTQYF.

The V and J genes are TRBV12-3 or TRBV12-4 and TRBJ2-1; TCRdb's D call, TRBD2, is unchecked because there is no DNA. This CDR3 spans 14 amino acids. The CDR3 loop is CASQREGAEGEQFF.

This chain links TRBV7-9 with TRBJ1-1; the TCRdb call, TRBD1, lacks DNA for checking. Germline V gene lookup returns CDR1 SEHNR and CDR2 FQNEAQ (reference sequence). The length of the CDR3 is 13 residues. This CDR3 reads CASSPPGTEEAFF.

This chain links TRBV5-1 with TRBJ1-1. Germline CDR1 and CDR2: SGHRS and YFSETQ. The CDR3 is 14 amino acids. The chain's CDR3 is CASSLDRKNTEAFF.

The chain carries TRBV5-5 and TRBJ2-6; TCRdb's D gene call, TRBD1, goes unchecked for lack of DNA. The CDR3 totals 17 residues. In germline, CDR1 is SGHKS, CDR2 YYEKEE (reference sequence). The CDR3 sequence: CASSRTVTGHGANVLTF.

The CDR3 spells CASSENIDWVARYF. This chain connects TRBV2 to TRBJ2-5. This CDR3 has 14 residues. Per germline, CDR1 SNHLY and CDR2 FYNNEI.

The chain links TRBV5-1 to TRBJ1-1. This CDR3 comprises 15 residues. The germline gives CDR1 SGHRS, CDR2 YFSETQ. The CDR3: CASSLHGTANTEAFF.

The J gene is TRBJ2-1, the V gene TRBV10-3; without DNA, the TCRdb call of TRBD2 cannot be checked. Looked up from germline, CDR1 is ENHRY and CDR2 is SYGVKD. This CDR3 is 13 amino acids long. The chain's CDR3 is CAISVTSNDEQFF.

The chain employs TRBV28 and TRBJ1-1. Germline CDR1 and CDR2: MDHEN and SYDVKM. This CDR3 region has 12 residues. The CDR3 is CASSFGFAEAFF.

V gene TRBV11-3 combines with J gene TRBJ2-7; TCRdb's D call, TRBD1, is unchecked because there is no DNA. This CDR3 region has 11 residues. Looked up from germline, CDR1 is SGHNT and CDR2 is YENEEA. CDR3 sequence reads: CASQGQYEQYF.